This TCR beta chain was sequenced in a study of blood T cells in healthy people across ages. Notes on the study in general: Investigators viewed diversity estimates from one million T cells as underestimates, the study reported.

Of note for this clonotype: Its target is unknown.

The J segment lost 4 bases and the V segment lost 3 bases, leaving 7 bases of the junction unmatched. There are 16 residues in the CDR3. CDR1 is KGHDR, CDR2 SFDVKD, per germline. Primers used in a second PCR of roughly 7 to 12 cycles were a sample-barcoded 5' primer and a J-beta primer mix. Template switching added a 12-random-nucleotide identifier to every cDNA molecule. Each CDR3 protein gets one entry after TCRdb re-called the 5' RACE reads with MiXCR. The sample has about 680,000 distinct CDR3 sequences, more than 40% seen once; the top ten hold under 35%. This receptor was obtained from a woman aged 55-69 years in good health. V is TRBV24-1 and J is TRBJ2-1, with 8 bases lining up with TRBD1. Sequenced sample: blood. CDR3 DNA sequence: TGTGCCACCAGTGATCAAGGACAGGGCAGGTACAATGAGCAGTTCTTC. It codes for CATSDQGQGRYNEQFF.